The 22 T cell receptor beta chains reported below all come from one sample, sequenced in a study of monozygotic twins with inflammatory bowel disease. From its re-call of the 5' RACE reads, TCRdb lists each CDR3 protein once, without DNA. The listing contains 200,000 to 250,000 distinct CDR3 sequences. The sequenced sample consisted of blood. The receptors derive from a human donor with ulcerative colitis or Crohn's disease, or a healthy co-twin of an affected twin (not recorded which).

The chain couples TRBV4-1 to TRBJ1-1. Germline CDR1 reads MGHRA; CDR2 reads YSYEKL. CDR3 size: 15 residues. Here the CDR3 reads CASSQVRTANTEAFF.

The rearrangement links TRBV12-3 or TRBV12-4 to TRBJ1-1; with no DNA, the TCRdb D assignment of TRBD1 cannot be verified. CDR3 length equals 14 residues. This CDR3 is CASNIQGAVTEAFF.

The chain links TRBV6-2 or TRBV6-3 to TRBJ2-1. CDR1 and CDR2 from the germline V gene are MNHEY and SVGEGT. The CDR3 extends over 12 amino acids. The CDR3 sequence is CASSSRNNEQFF.

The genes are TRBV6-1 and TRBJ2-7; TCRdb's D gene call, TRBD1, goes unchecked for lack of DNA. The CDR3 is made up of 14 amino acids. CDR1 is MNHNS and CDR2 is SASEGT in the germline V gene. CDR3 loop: CASPAATGSSEQYF.

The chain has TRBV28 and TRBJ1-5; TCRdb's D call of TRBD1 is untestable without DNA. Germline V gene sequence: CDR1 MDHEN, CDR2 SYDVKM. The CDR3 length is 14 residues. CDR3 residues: CASVRGDSNQPQHF.

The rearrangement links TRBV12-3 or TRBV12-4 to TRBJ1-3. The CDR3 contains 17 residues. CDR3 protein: CASTPSPGALSGNTIYF.

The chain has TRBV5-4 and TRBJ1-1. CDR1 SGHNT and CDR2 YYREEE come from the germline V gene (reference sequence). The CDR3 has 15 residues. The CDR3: CASSLAAAVNTEAFF.

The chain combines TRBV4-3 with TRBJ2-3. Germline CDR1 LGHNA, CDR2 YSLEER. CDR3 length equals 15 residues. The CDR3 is CASSQELGVTDTQYF.

This CDR3 is CSATQGLSNQPQHF. The gene calls are TRBV20-1 and TRBJ1-5; the TCRdb D gene call, TRBD1, has no DNA to confirm it. Germline CDR1 is DFQATT and CDR2 is SNEGSKA (reference sequence). The CDR3 totals 14 residues.

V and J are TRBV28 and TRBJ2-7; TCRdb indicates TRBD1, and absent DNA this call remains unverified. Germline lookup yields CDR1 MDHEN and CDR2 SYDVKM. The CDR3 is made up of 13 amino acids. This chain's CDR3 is CASSRTGSYEQYF.

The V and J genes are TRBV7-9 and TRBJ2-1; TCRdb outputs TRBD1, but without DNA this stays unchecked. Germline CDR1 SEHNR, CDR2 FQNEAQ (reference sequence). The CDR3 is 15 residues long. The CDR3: CASSSTGLPLYEQFF. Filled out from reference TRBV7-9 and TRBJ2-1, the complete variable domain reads DTGVSQNPRHKITKRGQNVTFRCDPISEHNRLYWYRQTLGQGPEFLTYFQNEAQLEKSRLLSDRFSAERPKGSFSTLEIQRTEQGDSAMYLCASSSTGLPLYEQFFGPGTRLTVL.

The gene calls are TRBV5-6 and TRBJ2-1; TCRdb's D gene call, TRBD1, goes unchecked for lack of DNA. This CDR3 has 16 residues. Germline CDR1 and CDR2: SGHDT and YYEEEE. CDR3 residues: CASSLYPGGSYNEQFF.

CDR3 sequence reads: CSVSGVIMSEQFF. The chain uses TRBV29-1 and TRBJ2-1; absent DNA, TCRdb's TRBD1 call cannot be checked. Germline lookup yields CDR1 SQVTM and CDR2 ANQGSEA. The CDR3 extends over 13 amino acids.

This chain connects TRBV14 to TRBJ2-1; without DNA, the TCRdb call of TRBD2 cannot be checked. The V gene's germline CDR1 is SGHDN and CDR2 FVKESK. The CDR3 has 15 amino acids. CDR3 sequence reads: CASSILAGGYNEQFF.

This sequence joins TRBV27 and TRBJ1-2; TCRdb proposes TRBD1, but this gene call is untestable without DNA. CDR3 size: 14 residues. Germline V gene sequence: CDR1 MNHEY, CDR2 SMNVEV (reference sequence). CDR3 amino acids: CASSPGGTNYGYTF.

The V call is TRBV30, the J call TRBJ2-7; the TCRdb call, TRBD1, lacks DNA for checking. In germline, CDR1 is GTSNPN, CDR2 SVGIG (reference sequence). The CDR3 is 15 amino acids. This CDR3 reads CAWSRGGIGIYEQYF.

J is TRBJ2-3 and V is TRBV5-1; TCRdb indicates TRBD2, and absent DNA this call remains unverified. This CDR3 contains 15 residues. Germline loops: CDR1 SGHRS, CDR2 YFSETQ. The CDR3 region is CASSFSGDRTDTQYF.

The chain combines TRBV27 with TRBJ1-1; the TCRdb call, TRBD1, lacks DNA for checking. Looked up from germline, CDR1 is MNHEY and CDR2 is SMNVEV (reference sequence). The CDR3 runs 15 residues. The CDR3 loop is CASSLSAGMNTEAFF.

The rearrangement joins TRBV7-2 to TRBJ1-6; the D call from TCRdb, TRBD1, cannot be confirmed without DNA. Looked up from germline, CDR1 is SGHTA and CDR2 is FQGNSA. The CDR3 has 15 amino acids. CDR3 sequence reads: CASSLLQQDNSPLHF. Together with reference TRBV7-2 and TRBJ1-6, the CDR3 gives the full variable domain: GAGVSQSPSNKVTEKGKDVELRCDPISGHTALYWYRQSLGQGLEFLIYFQGNSAPDKSGLPSDRFSAERTGGSVSTLTIQRTQQEDSAVYLCASSLLQQDNSPLHFGNGTRLTVT.

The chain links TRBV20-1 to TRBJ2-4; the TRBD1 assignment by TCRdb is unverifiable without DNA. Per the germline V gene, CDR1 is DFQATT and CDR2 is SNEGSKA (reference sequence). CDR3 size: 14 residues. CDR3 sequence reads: CSATGDLAKNIQYF.

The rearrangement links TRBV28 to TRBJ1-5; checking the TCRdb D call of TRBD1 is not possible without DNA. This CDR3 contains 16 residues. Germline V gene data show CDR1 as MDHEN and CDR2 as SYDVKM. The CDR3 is CASSFVIQGSNQPQHF.

CDR3 sequence reads: CASDRGFDEQYF. The chain joins TRBV30 to TRBJ2-7; the TRBD1 assignment by TCRdb is unverifiable without DNA. The CDR3 totals 12 residues. The germline V gene has CDR1 GTSNPN and CDR2 SVGIG (reference sequence).